This T cell receptor beta chain is drawn from a study of blood T cell repertoires in COVID-19. Whole-study context: Samples of COVID-19 (acute and convalescent) were obtained from the United States, Italy and Spain.

Using immunoSEQ multiplex PCR, the repertoire was profiled, and TCRdb retains in-frame clones only, with some absent. This table has hundreds of thousands of clones, about 87% appearing once. Germline CDR1 reads SQVTM; CDR2 reads ANQGSEA. The CDR3 spans 17 residues. Trimming shortened V by 6 bases and J by 1 base, and 24 bases separated the two germline ends. Enrolled through a virtual design, the participants were between about 18 and 89 years of age and came from some 26 US areas. Symptom resolution, clearance, or two negative PCRs marked the recovered donors of Cohort 3. The sequencing input was PBMCs or T cells enriched from blood (not recorded which). The V and J genes are TRBV29-1 and TRBJ1-1, with a possible D match to TRBD1 (5 bases). The source is a woman between 45 and 60 years old who had recovered from COVID-19. The CDR3 loop is CSVRAGTGRMANTEAFF. As DNA, the CDR3 is TGCAGCGTCCGAGCCGGGACTGGGAGAATGGCGAACACTGAAGCTTTCTTT.